Presented here are 18 T cell receptor beta chains from one specimen sequenced in a study of T-cell memory formation after mild COVID-19. TCRdb used MiXCR to reprocess the 5' RACE reads, holding one entry per CDR3 protein. Counted here are roughly 250,000 distinct CDR3 sequences, over 15% occurring once; the ten biggest clones make up 20% to 25%. The sample consisted of PBMCs or a T cell subset sorted from them (not recorded which). These receptors came from a young man who had mild COVID-19 (a few samples of this study predate the infection). Cell type and time point are not known.

This clonotype was recorded a few times. The V call is TRBV5-1, the J call TRBJ2-5; perhaps TRBD2 as D (7 bases). The CDR3 is made up of 13 amino acids. Trimming pared 4 bases from V and 5 bases from J, leaving 12 bases between. Looked up from germline, CDR1 is SGHRS and CDR2 is YFSETQ. CDR3 in DNA: TGCGCCAGCAGCATAGGGGGAGGGGAGACCCAGTACTTC. Protein product: CASSIGGGETQYF.

This chain joins TRBV11-2 and TRBJ2-1; a possible D gene is TRBD1 (6 bases). CDR3 length equals 19 residues. Trimming stripped 0 bases from V and 0 bases from J, with 18 bases between. In germline, CDR1 is SGHAT, CDR2 FQNNGV. The CDR3 spells CASSLEWSVGRGSYNEQFF. The CDR3 nucleotides are TGTGCCAGCAGCTTAGAATGGTCGGTGGGCAGGGGCTCCTACAATGAGCAGTTCTTC.

The chain uses TRBV20-1 and TRBJ2-1; D is uncertain. Germline CDR1 reads DFQATT; CDR2 reads SNEGSKA (reference sequence). The CDR3 extends over 15 amino acids. The V and J ends lost 1 base and 2 bases respectively, with 12 bases between them. The CDR3 protein is CSARAAQVAYNEQFF. The CDR3 DNA sequence: TGCAGTGCTAGAGCCGCCCAGGTCGCCTACAATGAGCAGTTCTTC.

This rearrangement joins TRBV11-2 to TRBJ2-5; 9 bases are shared with TRBD1. V shed 1 base and J 4 bases; nucleotides not matched to a gene: 7. Germline CDR1 is SGHAT and CDR2 is FQNNGV. The CDR3 is 16 amino acids. The CDR3 is CASSLVGQGPGETQYF. CDR3 in DNA: TGTGCCAGCAGCTTAGTGGGACAGGGTCCGGGAGAGACCCAGTACTTC.

This clonotype turned up a few times. The V gene is TRBV12-5, the J gene TRBJ2-1; 7 positions match TRBD1. The V segment lost 6 bases and the J segment 4 bases; nucleotides outside the gene matches: 3. Germline CDR1 reads LGHNT; CDR2 reads FRNRAP. This CDR3 has 13 amino acids. The CDR3 DNA reads as TGTGCTAGTGGGCAGGGGGAGTACAATGAGCAGTTCTTC. It encodes CASGQGEYNEQFF.

This clonotype was recorded at least ten times. This chain links TRBV20-1 with TRBJ2-3; 16 bases are shared with TRBD2. CDR3 size: 17 residues. Per germline, CDR1 DFQATT and CDR2 SNEGSKA (reference sequence). V trimming: 3 bases; J trimming: 1 base; junction bases outside the gene matches: 4. CDR3 residues: CSASGTSGGGGTDTQYF. The CDR3 DNA is TGCAGTGCTAGCGGGACTAGCGGGGGGGGTGGCACAGATACGCAGTATTTT.

The rearrangement links TRBV6-6 to TRBJ2-1; 10 bases map to TRBD1. The CDR3 contains 16 residues. J lost 4 bases, V lost 10 bases, and 13 bases had no gene match. CDR1 and CDR2 from the germline V gene are MNHNY and SVGAGI (reference sequence). CDR3 protein: CATDGQGVAGYNEQFF. For the CDR3, the DNA is TGTGCCACCGACGGACAGGGGGTGGCGGGGTACAATGAGCAGTTCTTC.

This chain joins TRBV6-6 and TRBJ2-1; TRBD2 aligns across 7 bases. V was clipped by 6 bases and J by 9 bases; unmatched bases: 8. Germline assignment: CDR1 MNHNY and CDR2 SVGAGI (reference sequence). The CDR3 length is 13 residues. CDR3 bases: TGTGCCAGCAGGCCGGGACTAATGTTTGAGCAGTTCTTC. It specifies CASRPGLMFEQFF.

This clonotype was seen more than once but under ten times. The chain joins TRBV29-1 to TRBJ1-2; 8 nucleotides align to TRBD1. CDR3 length: 13 residues. Unmatched junction bases numbered 7, after V lost 4 bases and J lost 6 bases. Germline loops: CDR1 SQVTM, CDR2 ANQGSEA. CDR3 in amino acids: CSVGRTGSHGYTF. Here the CDR3 DNA reads TGCAGCGTTGGAAGGACAGGGTCGCATGGCTACACCTTC.

J is TRBJ2-3 and V is TRBV7-9; 7 nucleotides match TRBD1. The J segment lost 0 bases and the V segment lost 5 bases, leaving 5 bases of the junction unmatched. Germline values: CDR1 SEHNR, CDR2 FQNEAQ (reference sequence). The CDR3 runs to 15 residues. The CDR3 here is CASSTRDRSTDTQYF. CDR3 coding DNA: TGTGCCAGCAGCACCCGGGACAGAAGCACAGATACGCAGTATTTT.

This sequence joins TRBV4-1 and TRBJ1-1; 8 nucleotides agree with TRBD1. CDR3 length: 17 amino acids. The V segment lost 3 bases and the J segment 2 bases; nucleotides outside the gene matches: 11. Germline V gene lookup returns CDR1 MGHRA and CDR2 YSYEKL. The CDR3 nucleotides are TGCGCCAGCAGCCAGCTTGGACAGGGACTAGTAAACACTGAAGCTTTCTTT. This sequence encodes CASSQLGQGLVNTEAFF.

The CDR3, as DNA: TGTGCCAGCAGTCCCGACAGGGTATCCTTTGGGGAGCAGTTCTTC. Translated, it gives CASSPDRVSFGEQFF. V gene TRBV27 combines with J gene TRBJ2-1, with 7 bases identical to TRBD1. Per the germline V gene, CDR1 is MNHEY and CDR2 is SMNVEV (reference sequence). The CDR3 length is 15 residues. Unmatched junction bases numbered 14, after V lost 5 bases and J lost 10 bases.

This clonotype was observed at least ten times. The rearrangement uses TRBV4-1 and TRBJ2-2, with D unresolved. Per germline, CDR1 MGHRA and CDR2 YSYEKL. V lost 2 bases and J lost 7, with 5 bases in between. CDR3 size: 12 residues. The CDR3 loop reads CASSQFGGELFF. The CDR3 region has the DNA TGCGCCAGCAGCCAATTCGGCGGGGAGCTGTTTTTT.

The V and J genes are TRBV29-1 and TRBJ2-3; 10 bases are a match to TRBD1. V shed 4 bases, J shed 4 bases, and the junction held 11 bases outside the gene matches. The CDR3 consists of 16 residues. Looked up from germline, CDR1 is SQVTM and CDR2 is ANQGSEA. In nucleotides, the CDR3 is TGCAGCGTTGGAGCTCCGGGACAGGGGTACGCAGATACGCAGTATTTT. Amino acid sequence: CSVGAPGQGYADTQYF.

This rearrangement joins TRBV5-6 to TRBJ2-1; D is possibly TRBD1 or TRBD2 (5 bases each). Trimming cost V 2 bases and J 0 bases, with 6 bases left between them. The CDR3 consists of 14 residues. Per the germline V gene, CDR1 is SGHDT and CDR2 is YYEEEE. CDR3 DNA sequence: TGTGCCAGCAGCTTTGGGGGCTCCTACAATGAGCAGTTCTTC. Protein sequence: CASSFGGSYNEQFF.

This clonotype was detected ten times or more. The chain employs TRBV7-9 and TRBJ2-7; D is ambiguous. The CDR3 totals 12 residues. V was trimmed by 6 bases and J by 3 bases, leaving 9 bases between them. Germline loops: CDR1 SEHNR, CDR2 FQNEAQ (reference sequence). The DNA for the CDR3 is TGTGCCAGCAGATTAAGGATCTACGAGCAGTACGTC. Translated, it gives CASRLRIYEQYV.

V and J are TRBV6-2 or TRBV6-3 and TRBJ1-2; possible D gene TRBD1, 6 bases. Germline V gives CDR1 MNHEY, CDR2 SVGEGT. V lost 4 bases and J 4 bases, leaving 16 bases between the germline ends. This CDR3 comprises 15 residues. In DNA form, the CDR3 reads TGTGCCAGCAGTTCGGAGGGGGGAAGGTTCTATGGCTACACCTTC. It translates to CASSSEGGRFYGYTF.

The rearrangement joins TRBV12-3 or TRBV12-4 to TRBJ1-1; 8 bases align to TRBD1. J lost 4 bases, V lost 7 bases, and 8 bases had no gene match. The CDR3 consists of 14 residues. The CDR3: CASISGGGSTEAFF. The CDR3 DNA follows: TGTGCCAGCATTTCAGGGGGCGGGAGCACTGAAGCTTTCTTT.